This TCR beta chain was sequenced for a study of beta chain features in type 1 diabetes. In the study overall: Sorted cells from all samples, numbering roughly 100 million, were examined.

Cells sorted by CD45RO/CCR7/CD25/CD127/CD95/CD27 comprised CD4+ naive, central memory, regulatory and stem cell-like memory cells. Purity of each sorted population was above 95%. CDR3 size: 14 residues. V was pared by 6 bases and J by 5 bases, with 7 bases of the junction left unmatched. Germline V gene sequence: CDR1 ENHRY, CDR2 SYGVKD. The sequenced template was cDNA made from the entire isolated RNA. This table comes from immunoSEQ multiplex PCR, and its TCRdb copy is limited to in-frame clones, with some not included. The sample has hundreds of thousands of clones; roughly 13% are singletons. As for this clone: The antigen is undetermined.

Study-level points and caveats: Moderate yet significant TCRB CDR3 shortening was seen in Type 1 diabetes patients in all four CD4+ subsets. Junctions at VDJ sites from type 1 diabetes patients had fewer insertions and more deletions.

The clonotype originates from a man aged 18 to 29 with type 1 diabetes. The chain is built from TRBV10-3 and TRBJ2-7; 10 bases line up with TRBD1. The sample consisted of naive CD4+ T cells from blood. The CDR3 region is CAIRKDRGFNEQYF. The CDR3 DNA reads as TGTGCCATCAGAAAGGACAGGGGGTTCAACGAGCAGTACTTC.